This is a list of T cell receptor beta chains from one sample in a study of blood T cell repertoires in COVID-19. Sequenced by immunoSEQ multiplex PCR; TCRdb stores in-frame clones only, minus some. This repertoire shows around 93,000 clones, around 81% found once; its top ten account for 3.5% to 5%. The sequenced sample was peripheral blood. These receptors were collected from a man between 60 and 70 years old with acute or convalescent COVID-19. Each CDR3 is given with its conserved first and last residue. D genes are given only for firm matches. The size entry is marked missing in some rows and otherwise reads once, few, many or a size class.

j_gene: TRBJ2-1
d_gene: NA
abundance: NA
v_gene: TRBV6-2/TRBV6-3
CDR3nt: TGTGCCAGCAGTTACTCGGACAACTACAATGAGCAGTTCTTC
CDR3aa: CASSYSDNYNEQFF

j_gene: TRBJ2-5
d_gene: TRBD1
abundance: NA
v_gene: TRBV19
CDR3nt: TGTGCCAGTAGTATAGATCTATACAGGGGTTTGGAGACCCAGTACTTC
CDR3aa: CASSIDLYRGLETQYF

j_gene: TRBJ2-4
d_gene: TRBD2
abundance: NA
v_gene: TRBV27
CDR3nt: TGTGCCAGCAGTTTATCCGCACGACTAGCTCAGAATCCAAGGAGGAAAAACATTCAGTACTTC
CDR3aa: CASSLSARLAQNPRRKNIQYF

j_gene: TRBJ2-4
d_gene: TRBD2
abundance: once
v_gene: TRBV29-1
CDR3nt: TGCAGCGCCTTCGGTCTAGCGGGAGCCAAAAACATTCAGTACTTC
CDR3aa: CSAFGLAGAKNIQYF

j_gene: TRBJ1-4
d_gene: NA
abundance: NA
v_gene: TRBV5-1
CDR3nt: TGCGCCAGCAGTAGTGGGGGAGGGCGAAAACTGTTTTTT
CDR3aa: CASSSGGGRKLFF

j_gene: TRBJ2-4
d_gene: NA
abundance: NA
v_gene: TRBV27
CDR3nt: TGTGCCAGCAGTCCTTACAGGGTTAAGGGAGCCAAAAACATTCAGTACTTC
CDR3aa: CASSPYRVKGAKNIQYF

j_gene: TRBJ1-1
d_gene: NA
abundance: few
v_gene: TRBV10-2
CDR3nt: TGCGCCAGCAGTGATGGTTCTTGGGGGCGGAACACTGAAGCTTTCTTT
CDR3aa: CASSDGSWGRNTEAFF

j_gene: TRBJ1-2
d_gene: TRBD1
abundance: few
v_gene: TRBV29-1
CDR3nt: TGCAGCGGCTCGACAGGGGGCGGCTACACCTTC
CDR3aa: CSGSTGGGYTF

j_gene: TRBJ2-1
d_gene: NA
abundance: few
v_gene: TRBV11-3
CDR3nt: TGTGCCAGCAGCTCCCGGGGGAACTCCTACAATGAGCAGTTCTTC
CDR3aa: CASSSRGNSYNEQFF

j_gene: TRBJ1-6
d_gene: NA
abundance: NA
v_gene: TRBV30
CDR3nt: TGTGCCATAGCGGGTAATTCACCCCTCCACTTT
CDR3aa: CAIAGNSPLHF

j_gene: TRBJ1-1
d_gene: NA
abundance: NA
v_gene: TRBV5-1
CDR3nt: TGCGCCAGCAGCGAACGGACAGCTATGAACACTGAAGCTTTCTTT
CDR3aa: CASSERTAMNTEAFF

j_gene: TRBJ2-5
d_gene: TRBD1
abundance: once
v_gene: TRBV7-9
CDR3nt: TGTGCCAGCAGCCCCGGGACAGGGGGCGGAGTAGGCCAAGAGACCCAGTACTTC
CDR3aa: CASSPGTGGGVGQETQYF

j_gene: TRBJ1-4
d_gene: NA
abundance: few
v_gene: TRBV18
CDR3nt: TGTGCCAGCTCAACCCAGGGCTTGGGAACTAATGAAAAACTGTTTTTT
CDR3aa: CASSTQGLGTNEKLFF

j_gene: TRBJ2-4
d_gene: TRBD2
abundance: NA
v_gene: TRBV7-9
CDR3nt: TGTGCCAGCAGCTTGGGGGTGCTAGCGGGGGCGTCGTACATTCAGTACTTC
CDR3aa: CASSLGVLAGASYIQYF

j_gene: TRBJ1-5
d_gene: TRBD1
abundance: NA
v_gene: TRBV30
CDR3nt: TGTGCCTGGAGCACAGGGGGCCGGGACAATCAGCCCCAGCATTTT
CDR3aa: CAWSTGGRDNQPQHF

j_gene: TRBJ2-3
d_gene: TRBD2
abundance: NA
v_gene: TRBV11-2
CDR3nt: TGTGCCAGCAGCTTAGGTGGGGGACTAGCGGGAAATACGCAGTATTTT
CDR3aa: CASSLGGGLAGNTQYF

j_gene: TRBJ1-2
d_gene: TRBD1
abundance: NA
v_gene: TRBV3-1/TRBV3-2
CDR3nt: TGTGCCAGCAGCCAAGACACAACAGGGGGTGGCTACACCTTC
CDR3aa: CASSQDTTGGGYTF

j_gene: TRBJ1-2
d_gene: TRBD1
abundance: few
v_gene: TRBV24-1
CDR3nt: TGTGCCACCAGTGATGCAACAGGACAGGGCGTCTATGGCTACACCTTC
CDR3aa: CATSDATGQGVYGYTF

j_gene: TRBJ2-2
d_gene: NA
abundance: NA
v_gene: TRBV11-2
CDR3nt: TGTGCCAGCAGCTCGCCCATGGGACTTCTCACCGGGGAGCTGTTTTTT
CDR3aa: CASSSPMGLLTGELFF

j_gene: TRBJ2-1
d_gene: TRBD1
abundance: NA
v_gene: TRBV19
CDR3nt: TGTGCCAGTAGTATCCCGGGACAGGGGTCTCGCTCCTACAATGAGCAGTTCTTC
CDR3aa: CASSIPGQGSRSYNEQFF

j_gene: TRBJ2-1
d_gene: TRBD2
abundance: NA
v_gene: TRBV7-9
CDR3nt: TGTGCCAGCAGCTTATTACGGGGTTCGGGACTAGCACCCTACAATGAGCAGTTCTTC
CDR3aa: CASSLLRGSGLAPYNEQFF

j_gene: TRBJ2-5
d_gene: TRBD1
abundance: NA
v_gene: TRBV9
CDR3nt: TGTGCCAGCAGCGTAGCCCCCCTCGACAGGGCTGGGGAGACCCAGTACTTC
CDR3aa: CASSVAPLDRAGETQYF

j_gene: TRBJ1-1
d_gene: NA
abundance: NA
v_gene: TRBV5-1
CDR3nt: TGCGCCAGCAGCTACGGCGGGGATTTGAACACTGAAGCTTTCTTT
CDR3aa: CASSYGGDLNTEAFF

j_gene: TRBJ2-7
d_gene: NA
abundance: NA
v_gene: TRBV6-1
CDR3nt: TGTGCCAGCAGTGAACGTCAGGGAAACGAGCAGTACTTC
CDR3aa: CASSERQGNEQYF

j_gene: TRBJ1-1
d_gene: NA
abundance: NA
v_gene: TRBV7-9
CDR3nt: TGTGCCAGCAGCTACGAAGAGGGGAGGACTGAAGCTTTCTTT
CDR3aa: CASSYEEGRTEAFF

j_gene: TRBJ1-2
d_gene: NA
abundance: NA
v_gene: TRBV18
CDR3nt: TGTGCCAGCTCACCGGCGGCAGGGAGGAACTATGGCTACACCTTC
CDR3aa: CASSPAAGRNYGYTF

j_gene: TRBJ2-2
d_gene: NA
abundance: NA
v_gene: TRBV3-1/TRBV3-2
CDR3nt: TGTGCCAGCAGCACATCGGGGGCCGGGGAGCTGTTTTTT
CDR3aa: CASSTSGAGELFF

j_gene: TRBJ2-3
d_gene: TRBD1
abundance: NA
v_gene: TRBV5-1
CDR3nt: TGCGCCAGCAGCCTCGGACAGGGCGAAGATACGCAGTATTTT
CDR3aa: CASSLGQGEDTQYF

j_gene: TRBJ2-1
d_gene: TRBD2
abundance: NA
v_gene: TRBV4-3
CDR3nt: TGCGCCAGCAGCCAAGACACTAGCGGGTACAATGAGCAGTTCTTC
CDR3aa: CASSQDTSGYNEQFF

j_gene: TRBJ2-1
d_gene: TRBD2
abundance: NA
v_gene: TRBV27
CDR3nt: TGTGCCAGCAGTTCCAGGGGCTCGGAGGGAAGCGGGAGTTACAATGAGCAGTTCTTC
CDR3aa: CASSSRGSEGSGSYNEQFF

j_gene: TRBJ1-5
d_gene: NA
abundance: NA
v_gene: TRBV7-2
CDR3nt: TGTGCCAGCAGCGTACAGGGTGGTGGCAATCAGCCCCAGCATTTT
CDR3aa: CASSVQGGGNQPQHF

j_gene: TRBJ2-3
d_gene: TRBD2
abundance: NA
v_gene: TRBV5-4
CDR3nt: TGTGCCAGCAGCTTGCTAGCGGGAGCCCCAGATACGCAGTATTTT
CDR3aa: CASSLLAGAPDTQYF

j_gene: TRBJ2-7
d_gene: NA
abundance: NA
v_gene: TRBV5-1
CDR3nt: TGCGCCAGCAGCCCATCCGGGACACTCACCTACGAGCAGTACTTC
CDR3aa: CASSPSGTLTYEQYF

j_gene: TRBJ1-5
d_gene: NA
abundance: NA
v_gene: TRBV6-6
CDR3nt: TGTGCCAGCAGTCCCCGGGGGGGGTCGGGTCAGCCCCAGCATTTT
CDR3aa: CASSPRGGSGQPQHF

j_gene: TRBJ2-2
d_gene: NA
abundance: many
v_gene: TRBV9
CDR3nt: TGTGCCAGCAGCGTACTGGAGCACGGGGAGCTGTTTTTT
CDR3aa: CASSVLEHGELFF

j_gene: TRBJ2-5
d_gene: TRBD2
abundance: NA
v_gene: TRBV7-9
CDR3nt: TGTGCCAGCAGCTTACCCTTTCGACTAGCGGGGTTCCAAGAGACCCAGTACTTC
CDR3aa: CASSLPFRLAGFQETQYF

j_gene: TRBJ1-5
d_gene: TRBD1
abundance: NA
v_gene: TRBV12-3/TRBV12-4
CDR3nt: TGTGCCAGCAGGCGGACAGGGAAGGAGCCCCAGCATTTT
CDR3aa: CASRRTGKEPQHF

j_gene: TRBJ2-2
d_gene: NA
abundance: NA
v_gene: TRBV12-3/TRBV12-4
CDR3nt: TGTGCCAGCACCGATACCTACCACTCAGAGCTGTTTTTT
CDR3aa: CASTDTYHSELFF

j_gene: TRBJ1-4
d_gene: NA
abundance: NA
v_gene: TRBV21-1
CDR3nt: TGTGCCAGCAGCAAAAGGGGTGGGGGCCTTCTCCCAGGAAAACTGTTTTTT
CDR3aa: CASSKRGGGLLPGKLFF

j_gene: TRBJ1-1
d_gene: NA
abundance: NA
v_gene: TRBV6-5
CDR3nt: TGTGCCAGCAGGAACAGGGTAGTGGGAACTGAAGCTTTCTTT
CDR3aa: CASRNRVVGTEAFF